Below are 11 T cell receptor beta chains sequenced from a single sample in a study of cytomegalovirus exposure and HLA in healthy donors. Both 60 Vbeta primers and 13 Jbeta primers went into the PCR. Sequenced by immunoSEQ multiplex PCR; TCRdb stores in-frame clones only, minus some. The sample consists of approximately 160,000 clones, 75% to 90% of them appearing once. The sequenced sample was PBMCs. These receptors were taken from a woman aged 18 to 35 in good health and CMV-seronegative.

For the CDR3, the DNA is TGTGCCAGCAGTTACCCCCCAGGGGGCTACCACGAGCAGTACTTC. This encodes CASSYPPGGYHEQYF. The gene calls are TRBV6-6 and TRBJ2-7, with 8 nucleotides matching TRBD1. Germline-derived CDR1 and CDR2 are MNHNY and SVGAGI (reference sequence). V shed 2 bases, J shed 5 bases, and the junction held 8 bases outside the gene matches. The CDR3 has 15 residues.

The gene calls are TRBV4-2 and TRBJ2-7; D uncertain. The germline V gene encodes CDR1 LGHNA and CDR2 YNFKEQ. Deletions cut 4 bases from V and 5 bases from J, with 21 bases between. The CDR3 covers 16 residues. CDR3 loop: CASSPRTSSTIDEQYF. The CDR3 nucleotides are TGTGCCAGCAGCCCCCGTACCTCTAGTACCATAGACGAGCAGTACTTC.

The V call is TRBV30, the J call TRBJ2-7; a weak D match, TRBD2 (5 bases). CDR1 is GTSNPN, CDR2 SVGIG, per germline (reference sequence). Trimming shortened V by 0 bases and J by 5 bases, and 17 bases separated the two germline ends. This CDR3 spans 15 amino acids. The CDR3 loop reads CAWSVNYGIMDEQYF. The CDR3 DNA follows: TGTGCCTGGAGTGTAAATTACGGGATCATGGACGAGCAGTACTTC. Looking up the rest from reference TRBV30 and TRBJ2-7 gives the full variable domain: SQTIHQWPATLVQPVGSPLSLECTVEGTSNPNLYWYRQAAGRGLQLLFYSVGIGQISSEVPQNLSASRPQDRQFILSSKKLLLSDSGFYLCAWSVNYGIMDEQYFGPGTRLTVT.

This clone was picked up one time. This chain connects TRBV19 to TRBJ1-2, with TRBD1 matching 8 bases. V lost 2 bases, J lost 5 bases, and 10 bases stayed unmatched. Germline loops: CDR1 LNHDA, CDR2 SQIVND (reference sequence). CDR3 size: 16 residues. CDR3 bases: TGTGCCAGTAGTATAAAGTATTGGACAGGGTCTTATGGCTACACCTTC. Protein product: CASSIKYWTGSYGYTF. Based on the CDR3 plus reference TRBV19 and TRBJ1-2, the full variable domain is DGGITQSPKYLFRKEGQNVTLSCEQNLNHDAMYWYRQDPGQGLRLIYYSQIVNDFQKGDIAEGYSVSREKKESFPLTVTSAQKNPTAFYLCASSIKYWTGSYGYTFGSGTRLTVV.

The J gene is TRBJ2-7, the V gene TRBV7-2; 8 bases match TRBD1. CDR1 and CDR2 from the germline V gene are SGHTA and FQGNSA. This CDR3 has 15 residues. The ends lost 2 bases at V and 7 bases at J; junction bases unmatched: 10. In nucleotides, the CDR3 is TGTGCCAGCAGCTTACAGGACAGGGAGGCGTATGAGCAGTACTTC. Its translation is CASSLQDREAYEQYF.

DNA for the CDR3: TGCGCCAGCAGTGAGAGCGGGCGCCCAGAGACCCAGTACTTC. Encoded protein: CASSESGRPETQYF. The chain is built from TRBV10-1 and TRBJ2-5; tentatively, D is TRBD2 (6 bases). V was clipped by 2 bases and J by 4 bases, with 11 bases between them. The CDR3 totals 14 residues. Germline V lookup: CDR1 WNHNN, CDR2 SYGVQD (reference sequence).

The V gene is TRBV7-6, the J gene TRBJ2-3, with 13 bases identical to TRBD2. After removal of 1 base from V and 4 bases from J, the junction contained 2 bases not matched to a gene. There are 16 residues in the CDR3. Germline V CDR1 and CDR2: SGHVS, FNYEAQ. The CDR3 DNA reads TGTGCCAGCAGCTTAGAAACTAGCGGGGGGGCAGATACGCAGTATTTT. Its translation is CASSLETSGGADTQYF.

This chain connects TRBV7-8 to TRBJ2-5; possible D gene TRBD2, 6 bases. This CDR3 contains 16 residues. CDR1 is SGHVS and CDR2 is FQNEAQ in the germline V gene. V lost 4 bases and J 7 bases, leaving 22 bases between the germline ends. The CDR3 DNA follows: TGTGCCAGCAGCTCCGGGGGTCATCCCGCCTACGGGACCCAGTACTTC. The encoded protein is CASSSGGHPAYGTQYF.

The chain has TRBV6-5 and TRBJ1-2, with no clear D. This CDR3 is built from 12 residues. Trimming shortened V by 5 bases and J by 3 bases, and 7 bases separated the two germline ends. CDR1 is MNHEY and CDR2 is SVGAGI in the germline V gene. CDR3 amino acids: CASSVSDYGYTF. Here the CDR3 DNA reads TGTGCCAGCAGTGTCAGTGACTATGGCTACACCTTC.

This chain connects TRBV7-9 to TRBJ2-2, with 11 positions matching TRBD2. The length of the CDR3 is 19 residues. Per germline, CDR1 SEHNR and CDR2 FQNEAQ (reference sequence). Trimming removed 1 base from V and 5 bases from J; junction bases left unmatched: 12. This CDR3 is CASSLDLLAGVRGTGELFF. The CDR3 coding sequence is TGTGCCAGCAGCTTAGATCTACTAGCGGGAGTAAGAGGGACCGGGGAGCTGTTTTTT.

CDR3 nucleotide sequence: TGCGCCAGCAGCTCGGACAGGGTCGGGAACACTGAAGCTTTCTTT. Translation gives CASSSDRVGNTEAFF. The chain joins TRBV5-1 to TRBJ1-1, with 8 positions matching TRBD1. The CDR3 spans 15 residues. V was pared by 3 bases and J by 1 base, with 5 bases of the junction left unmatched. The germline gives CDR1 SGHRS, CDR2 YFSETQ.